The entry that follows covers one TCR beta chain sequence. The V and J ends lost 4 bases and 3 bases respectively, with 10 bases between them. Germline V gene data show CDR1 as SNHLY and CDR2 as FYNNEI. The CDR3 loop spans 14 amino acids. The record originates from a study of control samples from healthy donors and cancer patients. Generated by immunoSEQ multiplex PCR, the TCRdb table keeps only in-frame clones and is missing some. Of 100,000 or so clones detected, about 80% appear once; the ten largest clones hold about 12%. What was sequenced was blood. V gene TRBV2 combines with J gene TRBJ1-5; the D gene is possibly TRBD1 (6 bases). This TCR was recovered from a woman aged 45-60 years in good health. CDR3 region: CASSGRGINQPQHF. The CDR3 region has the DNA TGTGCCAGCAGTGGCAGGGGTATCAATCAGCCCCAGCATTTT.